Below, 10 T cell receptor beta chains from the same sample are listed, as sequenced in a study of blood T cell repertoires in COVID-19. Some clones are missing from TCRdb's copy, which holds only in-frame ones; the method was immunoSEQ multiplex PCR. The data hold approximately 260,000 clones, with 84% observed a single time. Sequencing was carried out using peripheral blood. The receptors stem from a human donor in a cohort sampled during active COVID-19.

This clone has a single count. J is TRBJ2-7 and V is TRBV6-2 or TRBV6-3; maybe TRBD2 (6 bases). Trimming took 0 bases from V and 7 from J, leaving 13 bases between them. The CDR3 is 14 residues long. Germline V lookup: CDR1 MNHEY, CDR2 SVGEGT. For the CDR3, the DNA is TGTGCCAGCAGTTACTCGGGACTCCTACTGGAGCAGTACTTC. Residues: CASSYSGLLLEQYF.

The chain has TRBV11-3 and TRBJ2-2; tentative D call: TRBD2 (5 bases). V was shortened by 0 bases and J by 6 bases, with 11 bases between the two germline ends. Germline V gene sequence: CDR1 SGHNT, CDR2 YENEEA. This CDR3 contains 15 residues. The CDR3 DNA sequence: TGTGCCAGCAGCTTAGATTCGGGGTCTGCCGGGGAGCTGTTTTTT. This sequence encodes CASSLDSGSAGELFF. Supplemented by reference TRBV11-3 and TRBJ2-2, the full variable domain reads EAGVVQSPRYKIIEKKQPVAFWCNPISGHNTLYWYLQNLGQGPELLIRYENEEAVDDSQLPKDRFSAERLKGVDSTLKIQPAELGDSAVYLCASSLDSGSAGELFFGEGSRLTVL.

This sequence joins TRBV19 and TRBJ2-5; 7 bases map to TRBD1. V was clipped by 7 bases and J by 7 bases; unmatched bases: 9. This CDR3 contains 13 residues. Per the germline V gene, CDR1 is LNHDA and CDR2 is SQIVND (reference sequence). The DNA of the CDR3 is TGTGCCAGTACCGACAGGGTCTATGGGACCCAGTACTTC. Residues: CASTDRVYGTQYF.

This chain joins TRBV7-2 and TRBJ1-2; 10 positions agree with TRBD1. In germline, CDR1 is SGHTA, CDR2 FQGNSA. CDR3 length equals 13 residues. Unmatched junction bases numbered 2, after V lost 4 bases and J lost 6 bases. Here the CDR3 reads CASSSGQGNGYTF. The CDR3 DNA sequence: TGTGCCAGCAGCTCGGGACAGGGGAATGGCTACACCTTC.

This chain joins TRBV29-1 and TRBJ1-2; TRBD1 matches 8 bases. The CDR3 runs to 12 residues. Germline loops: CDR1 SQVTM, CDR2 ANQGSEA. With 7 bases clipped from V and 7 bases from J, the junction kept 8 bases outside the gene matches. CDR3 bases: TGCAGCGCTAACGGACAGGGCGGTGGCTACACCTTC. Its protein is CSANGQGGGYTF.

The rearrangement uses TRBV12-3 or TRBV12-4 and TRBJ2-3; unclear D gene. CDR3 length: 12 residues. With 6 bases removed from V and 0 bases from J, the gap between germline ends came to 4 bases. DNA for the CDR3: TGTGCCAGCAGCCGTAGCACAGATACGCAGTATTTT. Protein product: CASSRSTDTQYF.

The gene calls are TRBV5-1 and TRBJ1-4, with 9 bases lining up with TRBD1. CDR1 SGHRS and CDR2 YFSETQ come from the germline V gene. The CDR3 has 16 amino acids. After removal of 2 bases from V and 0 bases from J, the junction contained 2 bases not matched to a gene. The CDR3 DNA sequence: TGCGCCAGCAGCTTTACAGGGGGCCCAACTAATGAAAAACTGTTTTTT. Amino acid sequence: CASSFTGGPTNEKLFF.

The CDR3 region has the DNA TGTGCCAGTAGTATCGTAACAGGGGGGTCGAACACTGAAGCTTTCTTT. Translating gives CASSIVTGGSNTEAFF. The V and J genes are TRBV19 and TRBJ1-1, with TRBD1 matching over 8 bases. Germline values: CDR1 LNHDA, CDR2 SQIVND (reference sequence). V gave up 3 bases and J gave up 1 base; unmatched junction bases: 7. The CDR3 is 16 amino acids.

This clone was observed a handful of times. CDR3 sequence (DNA): TGTGCCAGCTCAAACTCGATGGCCCTAGCGTTCCGGAGCTCCTACAATGAGCAGTTCTTC. This sequence encodes CASSNSMALAFRSSYNEQFF. The chain employs TRBV18 and TRBJ2-1; perhaps TRBD2 as D (6 bases). This CDR3 contains 20 residues. Germline V lookup: CDR1 KGHSH, CDR2 LQKENI. V lost 5 bases and J lost 0, with 26 bases in between.

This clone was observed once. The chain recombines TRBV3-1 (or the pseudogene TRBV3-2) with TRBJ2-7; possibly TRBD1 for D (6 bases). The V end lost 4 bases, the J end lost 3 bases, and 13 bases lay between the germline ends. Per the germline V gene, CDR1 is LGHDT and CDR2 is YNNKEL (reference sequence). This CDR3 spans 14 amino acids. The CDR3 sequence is CASSPYVTGYEQYF. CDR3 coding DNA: TGTGCCAGCAGCCCGTATGTGACAGGCTACGAGCAGTACTTC.